Below, one TCR beta chain is given with its context. Its antigen specificity is not known. Each CD8+ T cell subset was flow-sorted in triplicate, with under 350,000 cells per subset placed directly into RLT lysis buffer. To keep memory contaminants out, a stringent definition of naive CD8+ T cells was applied: CD45RO-CCR7+CD27+CD95-. Using standard density gradient centrifugation, peripheral blood mononuclear cells were isolated from buffy coats. Naive CXCR3-negative and CXCR3-positive CD8+ T cells were flow-sorted on a FACSAria III. An RNeasy Mini Kit was used to extract total RNA from the sorted cells. The sequencer listed for this sample is NextSeq 550. The Human TCR Profiling Kit (MiLaboratory) was used to make UMI-labeled 5' RACE TRB cDNA libraries. cDNA synthesis used the entire amount of extracted RNA, and PCR amplification then used the entire amount of cDNA produced. Libraries were prepared in parallel with an identical number of PCR cycles. The authors' pipeline ran thus. With a requirement of at least two reads per UMI, MIGEC and MiXCR extracted about 50,000 +/- 10,000 unique UMI-labeled TRB cDNA molecules per library. An average of approximately 40,000 +/- 10,000 functional in-frame TRB CDR3 nucleotide clonotypes without stop codons was found per library. Diversity metrics, including normalized Shannon-Wiener and Chao1, were computed in VDJtools after downsampling to 5000 UMI-labeled TRB molecules per sample. For the central five CDR3 residues, VDJtools calculated physicochemical properties weighted by clonotype size, namely interaction energy, strength, volume and Kidera factor 4. TCRdb reprocessed the reads into one record per CDR3 protein sequence, lacking DNA. TCRdb, not the original authors, processed these V and J calls. The sample's table covers over 150,000 distinct CDR3 sequences. The leading ten clones occupy just under 0.5% of the sample.

The sample comes from a study of CXCR3-negative and CXCR3-positive naive CD8 T cells (dated by TCRdb to the late 2010s). About the study as a whole: In total, some 150 million TRB reads were obtained, which works out to roughly 1.5 +/- 0.3 million reads per library. Diversity and physicochemical repertoire analyses covered about a dozen donors pooled from two independent experiments. For the TRBV-TRBJ cluster analysis, the naive subsets came from roughly 5 donors, while the memory cells came from 3 donors. Overall study outcomes, separate from this receptor: Both naive subsets had comparably high repertoire diversity, while memory CD8+ T cells had much lower repertoire diversity. Because surface CD5, which is linked to self-reactivity in mice, was comparable between the naive subsets, TCR interaction strength was also inferred from the physicochemical properties of TRB CDR3s. Within the same donor, TRBV-TRBJ usage looked similar between naive CXCR3-negative and CXCR3-positive cells, but memory cells had distinct patterns. CXCR3 expression partially decreased after cryopreservation, so most assays used freshly isolated PBMCs. TRB CDR3s from CXCR3-positive naive cells showed higher hydrophobicity (lower Kidera factor 4), lower energy, and higher strength and volume indices than CXCR3-negative naive cells.

The CDR3 starts with the cysteine, ends with the phenylalanine, and has 17 residues. Nucleotide data are not available. CDR1 LGHNT and CDR2 FRNRAP are derived from the germline V gene. The rearranged segments are TRBV12-5 and TRBJ2-1; TCRdb calls TRBD1, which cannot be checked without DNA. The sequenced sample consisted of naive CXCR3+ CD8+ T cells from blood. The label giving this sample's cell subset or site can be read as: CD45RO-CCR7+CD27+CD95- naive CD8+ T cells expressing CXCR3 (TNR3+). The sequence came from a human donor in good health. Some clones in this sample may be carry-over from other donors' samples. The CDR3 protein is CASGLEGGDGPHNEQFF.